This T cell receptor (beta chain) was found in a study of response to subunit inactivated influenza vaccine. The study's findings and limits: Authors suggested each seasonal flu vaccination may recruit only limited numbers of new T cells.

TCRdb reprocessed the RT-PCR reads via MiXCR and lists one record per CDR3 protein. The sample has 650,000 to 800,000 distinct CDR3 sequences, about 15% seen once. As concerns this clonotype: Antigen unknown.

This sequence was found in a man aged 50-59 years who received an inactivated influenza vaccine. The sequencing used PBMCs from blood, collected approximately 15 days before vaccination.

CDR3 sequence (DNA): TGCAGTGCTAGAAGTCGGGGGACCCGCACAGATACGCAGTATTTT. Protein: CSARSRGTRTDTQYF. V gene TRBV20-1 combines with J gene TRBJ2-3; a weak D match, TRBD2 (6 bases). The germline V gene encodes CDR1 DFQATT and CDR2 SNEGSKA (reference sequence). The V gene lost 2 bases and the J gene lost 1 base, with 13 bases spanning the gap. The CDR3 contains 15 residues.